The clone carrying this TCR beta chain was detected only a few times. The repertoire was sequenced with immunoSEQ multiplex PCR; TCRdb's copy has only in-frame clones and lacks some. The repertoire holds 100,000 to 110,000 clones, with roughly nine tenths as singletons. This specimen comes from a study of control samples from healthy donors and cancer patients. Germline values: CDR1 KGHDR, CDR2 SFDVKD. There are 15 residues in the CDR3. V shed 3 bases and J shed 6 bases, with 14 bases lying between them. Sequenced input: blood. The V call is TRBV24-1, the J call TRBJ2-1; D may be TRBD1 (6 bases). The sequence came from a woman aged 45-65 years in good health. The chain's CDR3 is CATSDVLRDINEQFF. The CDR3 coding sequence is TGTGCCACCAGTGATGTCCTCCGGGACATCAATGAGCAGTTCTTC.